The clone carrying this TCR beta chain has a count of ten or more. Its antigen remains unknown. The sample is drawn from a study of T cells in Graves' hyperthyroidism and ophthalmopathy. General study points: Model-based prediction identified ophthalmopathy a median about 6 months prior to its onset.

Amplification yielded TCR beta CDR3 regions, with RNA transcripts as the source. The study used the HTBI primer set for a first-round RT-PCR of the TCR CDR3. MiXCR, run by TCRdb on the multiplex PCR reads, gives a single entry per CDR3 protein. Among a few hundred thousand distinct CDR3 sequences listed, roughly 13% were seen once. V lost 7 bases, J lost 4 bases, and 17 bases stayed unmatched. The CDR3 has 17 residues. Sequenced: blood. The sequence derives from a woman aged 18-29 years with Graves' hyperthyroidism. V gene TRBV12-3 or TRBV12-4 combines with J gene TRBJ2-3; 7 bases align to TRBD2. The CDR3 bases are TGTGCCAGCAAAGAAGGCGGGAGTTACCCTAGGGCAGATACGCAGTATTTT. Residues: CASKEGGSYPRADTQYF.